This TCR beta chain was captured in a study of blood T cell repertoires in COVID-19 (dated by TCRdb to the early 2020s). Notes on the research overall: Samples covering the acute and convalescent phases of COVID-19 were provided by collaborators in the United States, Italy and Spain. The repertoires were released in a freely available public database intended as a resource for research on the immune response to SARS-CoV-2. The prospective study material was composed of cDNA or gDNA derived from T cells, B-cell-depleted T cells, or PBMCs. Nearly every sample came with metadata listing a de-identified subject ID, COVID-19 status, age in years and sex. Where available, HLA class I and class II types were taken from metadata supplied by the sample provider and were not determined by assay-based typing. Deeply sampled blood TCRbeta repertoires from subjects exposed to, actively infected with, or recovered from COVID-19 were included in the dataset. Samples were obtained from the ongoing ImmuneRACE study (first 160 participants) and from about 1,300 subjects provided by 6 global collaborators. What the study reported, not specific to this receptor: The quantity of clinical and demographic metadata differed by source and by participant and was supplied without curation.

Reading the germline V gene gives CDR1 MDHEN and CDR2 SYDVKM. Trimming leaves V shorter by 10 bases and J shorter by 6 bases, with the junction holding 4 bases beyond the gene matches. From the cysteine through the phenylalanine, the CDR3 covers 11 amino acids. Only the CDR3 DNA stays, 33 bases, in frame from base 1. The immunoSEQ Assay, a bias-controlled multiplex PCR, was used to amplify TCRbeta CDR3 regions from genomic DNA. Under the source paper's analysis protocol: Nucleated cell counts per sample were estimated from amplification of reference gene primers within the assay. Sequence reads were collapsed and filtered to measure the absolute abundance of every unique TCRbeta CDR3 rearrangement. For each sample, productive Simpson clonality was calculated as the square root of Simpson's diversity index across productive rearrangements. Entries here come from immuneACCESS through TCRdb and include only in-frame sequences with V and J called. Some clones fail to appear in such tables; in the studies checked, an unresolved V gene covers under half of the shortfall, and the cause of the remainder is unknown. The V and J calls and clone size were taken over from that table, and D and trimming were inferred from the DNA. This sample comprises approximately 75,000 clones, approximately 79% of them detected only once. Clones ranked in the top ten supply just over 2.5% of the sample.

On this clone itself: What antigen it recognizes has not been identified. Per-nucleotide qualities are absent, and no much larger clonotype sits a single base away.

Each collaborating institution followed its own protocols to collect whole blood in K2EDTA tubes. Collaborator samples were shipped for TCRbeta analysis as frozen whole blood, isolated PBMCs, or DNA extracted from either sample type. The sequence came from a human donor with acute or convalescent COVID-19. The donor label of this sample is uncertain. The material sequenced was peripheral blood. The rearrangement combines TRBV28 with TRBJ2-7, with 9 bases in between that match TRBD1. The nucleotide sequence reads TGTGCCACCAAGGACAGGGGCGAGCAGTACTTC. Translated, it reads CATKDRGEQYF. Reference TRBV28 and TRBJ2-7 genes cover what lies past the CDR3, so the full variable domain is DVKVTQSSRYLVKRTGEKVFLECVQDMDHENMFWYRQDPGLGLRLIYFSYDVKMKEKGDIPEGYSVSREKKERFSLILESASTNQTSMYLCATKDRGEQYFGPGTRLTVT.